Reported below is one TCR beta chain. Trimming stripped 8 bases from V and 6 bases from J, with 23 bases between. The germline V gene has CDR1 SGHVS and CDR2 FNYEAQ. The CDR3 consists of 16 residues. The data stem from a study of blood T cell repertoires in COVID-19. Here immunoSEQ multiplex PCR was the method, and the copy in TCRdb shows in-frame clones only, minus some. The table records 40,000 to 50,000 clones, approximately 85% of them present only once. This rearrangement joins TRBV7-6 to TRBJ2-1; weak D call: TRBD1 (6 bases). The source material was peripheral blood. This clonotype was sampled from a man aged 35 to 55 with active or convalescent COVID-19. CDR3 sequence: CASAHSRGIGGNEQFF. For the CDR3, the DNA is TGTGCCAGCGCACACTCAAGGGGAATAGGGGGCAATGAGCAGTTCTTC.